These 4 T cell receptor beta chains were sequenced from one sample in a study of T-cell memory formation after mild COVID-19. TCRdb fed the 5' RACE reads into MiXCR, producing one record per CDR3 protein. This sample has hundreds of thousands of distinct CDR3 sequences, with about a fifth found just once. The specimen was PBMCs or a T cell subset sorted from them (not recorded which). The receptors here all came from an adult woman who had mild COVID-19 (a few samples of this study predate the infection). Cell type and time point are not known.

The rearrangement joins TRBV15 to TRBJ2-5; D not certain. Germline V gene sequence: CDR1 LNHNV, CDR2 YYDKDF (reference sequence). This CDR3 region has 16 residues. Trimming took off 1 base at V and 0 bases at J, with 12 bases between the two ends. The CDR3 spells CATSRVPADDQETQYF. The CDR3 nucleotides read TGTGCCACCAGCAGAGTGCCTGCGGACGACCAAGAGACCCAGTACTTC.

The gene calls are TRBV7-8 and TRBJ1-6; no clear D gene. Trimming took off 5 bases at V and 9 bases at J, with 14 bases between the two ends. The CDR3 covers 14 residues. Germline values: CDR1 SGHVS, CDR2 FQNEAQ. The CDR3 spells CASSADHPGSPLHF. In nucleotides, the CDR3 is TGTGCCAGCAGCGCCGACCACCCTGGTTCACCCCTCCACTTT.

In its sample, this clonotype was seen a few times. The rearrangement links TRBV12-5 to TRBJ2-1, with 8 bases lining up with TRBD2. CDR1 and CDR2 from the germline V gene are LGHNT and FRNRAP. V was clipped by 1 base and J by 1 base; unmatched bases: 24. The CDR3 totals 23 residues. The CDR3 nucleotides are TGTGCTAGTGGTTTGGACGCCCCCACTAAGCGGGAGTGGGGTTGGTCTTCCTACAATGAGCAGTTCTTC. Its protein product is CASGLDAPTKREWGWSSYNEQFF.

V usage is TRBV20-1 and J usage is TRBJ1-6; D unresolved. The CDR3 is made up of 15 amino acids. The V gene's germline CDR1 is DFQATT and CDR2 SNEGSKA (reference sequence). The V end was cut by 1 base, the J end by 7 bases, with 14 bases between. The CDR3 sequence is CSARGSHGPNSPLHF. The CDR3 DNA follows: TGCAGTGCTAGAGGGTCACACGGCCCGAATTCACCCCTCCACTTT.